This TCR beta chain appears in the sequencing data of a study of CD8 T cells in Susac syndrome. RNA in amounts of roughly 0.5 to 1 ug was reverse transcribed with random hexamers. The CDR3 of TCR beta was amplified by immunoSEQ multiplex PCR across 54 Vbeta and 13 Jbeta. One entry per CDR3 protein, called by TCRdb with MiXCR from the immunoSEQ multiplex PCR reads. The table has about 440,000 distinct CDR3 sequences, 85% seen once. The germline V gene encodes CDR1 SGHTA and CDR2 FQGNSA. The CDR3 has 14 amino acids. Trimming shortened V by 5 bases and J by 0 bases, and 8 bases separated the two germline ends.

The TCR comes from a human donor with multiple sclerosis. This rearrangement joins TRBV7-2 to TRBJ1-3; D gene uncertain. The sample consisted of CD8+ T cells from PBMCs. As DNA, the CDR3 is TGTGCCAGCAGCCTCAGTACCTCTGGAAACACCATATATTTT. Translating it yields CASSLSTSGNTIYF. Combining the CDR3 with reference TRBV7-2 and TRBJ1-3 gives the whole variable domain GAGVSQSPSNKVTEKGKDVELRCDPISGHTALYWYRQSLGQGLEFLIYFQGNSAPDKSGLPSDRFSAERTGGSVSTLTIQRTQQEDSAVYLCASSLSTSGNTIYFGEGSWLTVV.